The 9 T cell receptor beta chains reported below all come from one sample, sequenced in a study of T cell changes during pregnancy in multiple sclerosis. Assay: immunoSEQ multiplex PCR; the TCRdb copy retains only in-frame clones and omits some. The sample lists about 110,000 clones; under 95% were seen once. Material: peripheral blood, obtained in the third trimester of pregnancy. The receptors stem from a female donor in good health, enrolled as a control in a pregnancy study.

V gene TRBV7-2 combines with J gene TRBJ1-5, with a tentative D call TRBD1 (6 bases). Germline CDR1 reads SGHTA; CDR2 reads FQGNSA. The CDR3 contains 16 residues. V lost 5 bases and J 2 bases, leaving 16 bases between the germline ends. CDR3 bases: TGTGCCAGCAGCGCCCTAGGTGGGGGCCGCAATCAGCCCCAGCATTTT. Protein sequence: CASSALGGGRNQPQHF.

The chain couples TRBV29-1 to TRBJ1-3; D not certain. Trimming removed 4 bases from V and 0 bases from J, with 7 bases in between. The germline V gene encodes CDR1 SQVTM and CDR2 ANQGSEA. The CDR3 consists of 13 residues. This CDR3 reads CSVGVNSGNTIYF. The CDR3 nucleotides read TGCAGCGTTGGAGTTAACTCTGGAAACACCATATATTTT.

The chain has TRBV19 and TRBJ1-1; D is perhaps TRBD1 (5 bases). Germline V gene sequence: CDR1 LNHDA, CDR2 SQIVND (reference sequence). V lost 3 bases, J lost 0 bases, and 8 bases lay in between. This CDR3 is 14 amino acids long. The CDR3 loop is CASSIWGVNTEAFF. The CDR3, as DNA: TGTGCCAGTAGTATTTGGGGGGTGAACACTGAAGCTTTCTTT.

The CDR3 loop is CASSPVAGYTDTQYF. CDR3 bases: TGTGCCAGCAGCCCAGTAGCGGGGTACACAGATACGCAGTATTTT. This chain joins TRBV11-2 and TRBJ2-3, with TRBD2 matching 8 bases. Trimming at V came to 5 bases and at J to 2 bases, leaving 6 bases not matched to a gene. CDR3 length: 15 residues. Per the germline V gene, CDR1 is SGHAT and CDR2 is FQNNGV. The whole variable domain, remainder taken from reference TRBV11-2 and TRBJ2-3, is EAGVAQSPRYKIIEKRQSVAFWCNPISGHATLYWYQQILGQGPKLLIQFQNNGVVDDSQLPKDRFSAERLKGVDSTLKIQPAKLEDSAVYLCASSPVAGYTDTQYFGPGTRLTVL.

This sequence joins TRBV9 and TRBJ2-5; TRBD2 agrees at 9 bases. CDR3 length: 15 residues. Looked up from germline, CDR1 is SGDLS and CDR2 is YYNGEE. The V gene end was trimmed by 2 bases and the J gene end by 5 bases; junction bases not matched to a gene: 7. CDR3 loop: CASSVLAGPSETQYF. In DNA, the CDR3 is TGTGCCAGCAGCGTCCTAGCGGGGCCTTCGGAGACCCAGTACTTC.

The chain employs TRBV30 and TRBJ1-1; 10 nucleotides align to TRBD1. This CDR3 spans 13 amino acids. The germline gives CDR1 GTSNPN, CDR2 SVGIG (reference sequence). Trimming at V came to 3 bases and at J to 11 bases, leaving 9 bases not matched to a gene. The CDR3 region has the DNA TGTGCCTGGAGCCCAGACAGGGGGCGGGCGGCTTTCTTT. This sequence encodes CAWSPDRGRAAFF.

This clone has a single count. CDR3 DNA sequence: TGCAGTGCTGACAGGGGTATCGAGCAGTTCTTC. It specifies CSADRGIEQFF. The V gene is TRBV20-1, the J gene TRBJ2-1; 8 positions agree with TRBD1. This CDR3 is built from 11 residues. After removal of 5 bases from V and 10 bases from J, the junction contained 4 bases not matched to a gene. The germline V gene has CDR1 DFQATT and CDR2 SNEGSKA (reference sequence).

The CDR3 is CAWSRQVSTEAFF. The CDR3 DNA is TGTGCCTGGAGTAGACAGGTTTCCACTGAAGCTTTCTTT. This chain uses TRBV30 with TRBJ1-1, with D possibly TRBD1 on 6 matching bases. Germline V gene lookup returns CDR1 GTSNPN and CDR2 SVGIG (reference sequence). The CDR3 spans 13 residues. V gave up 2 bases and J gave up 4 bases, with 11 bases separating them.

V and J are TRBV7-2 and TRBJ2-3; no firm D call. Per germline, CDR1 SGHTA and CDR2 FQGNSA. This CDR3 spans 14 amino acids. V lost 3 bases, J lost 1 base, and 8 bases lay in between. CDR3 amino acids: CASSFQVGTDTQYF. In DNA form, the CDR3 reads TGTGCCAGCAGCTTCCAGGTGGGCACAGATACGCAGTATTTT.